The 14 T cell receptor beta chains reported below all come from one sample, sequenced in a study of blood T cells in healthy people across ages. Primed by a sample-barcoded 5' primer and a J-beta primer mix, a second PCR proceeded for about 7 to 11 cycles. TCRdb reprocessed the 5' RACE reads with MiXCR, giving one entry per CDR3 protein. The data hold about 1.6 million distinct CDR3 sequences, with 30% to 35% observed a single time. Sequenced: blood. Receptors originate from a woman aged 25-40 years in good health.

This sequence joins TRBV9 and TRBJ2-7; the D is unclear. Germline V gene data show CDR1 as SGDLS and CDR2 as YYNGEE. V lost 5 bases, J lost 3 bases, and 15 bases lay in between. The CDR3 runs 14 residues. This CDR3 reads CASRERTVGYEQYF. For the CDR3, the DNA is TGTGCCAGCAGAGAACGAACCGTAGGCTACGAGCAGTACTTC.

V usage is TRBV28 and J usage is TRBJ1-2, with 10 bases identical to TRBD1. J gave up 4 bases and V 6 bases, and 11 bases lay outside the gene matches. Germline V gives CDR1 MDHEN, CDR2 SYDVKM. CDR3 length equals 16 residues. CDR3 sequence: CASRTTGGSRSYGYTF. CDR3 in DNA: TGTGCCAGCAGAACGACAGGGGGCTCCCGAAGCTATGGCTACACCTTC.

The CDR3 DNA is TGCAGTGCTAGCCCCGACGGCTCCTACAATGAGCAGTTCTTC. As protein: CSASPDGSYNEQFF. The chain joins TRBV20-1 to TRBJ2-1; D is ambiguous. This CDR3 region has 14 residues. Germline lookup yields CDR1 DFQATT and CDR2 SNEGSKA (reference sequence). Trimming shortened V by 3 bases and J by 0 bases, and 9 bases separated the two germline ends.

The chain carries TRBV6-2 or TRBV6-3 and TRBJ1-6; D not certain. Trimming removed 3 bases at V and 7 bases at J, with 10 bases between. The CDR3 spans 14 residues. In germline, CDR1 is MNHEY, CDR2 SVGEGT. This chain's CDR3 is CASSYEQPNSPLHF. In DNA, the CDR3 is TGTGCCAGCAGTTATGAACAGCCCAATTCACCCCTCCACTTT.

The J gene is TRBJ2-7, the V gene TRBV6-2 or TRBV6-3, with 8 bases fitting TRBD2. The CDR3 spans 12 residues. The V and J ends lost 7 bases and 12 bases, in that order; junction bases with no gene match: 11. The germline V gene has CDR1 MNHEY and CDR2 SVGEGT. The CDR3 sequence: CASIERAGAPYF. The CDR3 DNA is TGTGCCAGCATCGAACGAGCGGGGGCTCCGTACTTC.

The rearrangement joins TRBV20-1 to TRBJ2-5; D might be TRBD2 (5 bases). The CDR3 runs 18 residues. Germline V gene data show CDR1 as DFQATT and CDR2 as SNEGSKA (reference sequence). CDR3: CSAFTIGELTGTQETQYF. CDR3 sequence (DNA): TGCAGCGCTTTCACGATCGGGGAGCTAACTGGAACTCAAGAGACCCAGTACTTC.

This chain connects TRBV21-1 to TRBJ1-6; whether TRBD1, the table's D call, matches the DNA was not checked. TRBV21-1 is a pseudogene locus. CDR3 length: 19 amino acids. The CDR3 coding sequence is TGTGCCAGCCCAAATAAGGGGGGCCCAGAGAGCTCCTATAATTCACCCCTCCACTTT. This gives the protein CASPNKGGPESSYNSPLHF.

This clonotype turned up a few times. In DNA form, the CDR3 reads TGTGCCAGCAGCGTTTCCGGGACGTTTAGCACAGATACGCAGTATTTT. This translates into CASSVSGTFSTDTQYF. The J gene is TRBJ2-3, the V gene TRBV5-6; possibly TRBD1 or TRBD2 for D (5 bases each). Germline V gene lookup returns CDR1 SGHDT and CDR2 YYEEEE. CDR3 length equals 16 residues. V was pared by 4 bases and J by 0 bases, with 15 bases between.

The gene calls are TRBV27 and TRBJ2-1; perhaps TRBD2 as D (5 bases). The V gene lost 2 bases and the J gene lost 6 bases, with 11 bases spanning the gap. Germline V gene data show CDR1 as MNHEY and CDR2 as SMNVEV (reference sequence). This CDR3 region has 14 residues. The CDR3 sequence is CASSLTTEGNEQFF. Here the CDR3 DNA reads TGTGCCAGCAGTTTAACAACAGAGGGCAATGAGCAGTTCTTC.

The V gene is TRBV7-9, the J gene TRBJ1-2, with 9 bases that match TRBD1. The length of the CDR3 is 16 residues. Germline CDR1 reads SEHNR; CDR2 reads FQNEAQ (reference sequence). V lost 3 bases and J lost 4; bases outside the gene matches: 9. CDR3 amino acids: CASSFAGDRATYGYTF. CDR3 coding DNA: TGTGCCAGCAGCTTTGCAGGGGACAGGGCAACCTATGGCTACACCTTC.

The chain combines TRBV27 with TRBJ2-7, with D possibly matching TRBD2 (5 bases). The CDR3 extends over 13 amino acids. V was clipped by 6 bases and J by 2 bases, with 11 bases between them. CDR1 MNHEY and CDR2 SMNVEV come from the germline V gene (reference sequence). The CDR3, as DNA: TGTGCCAGCAGGATACGGGGAACCTACGAGCAGTACTTC. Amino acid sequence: CASRIRGTYEQYF.

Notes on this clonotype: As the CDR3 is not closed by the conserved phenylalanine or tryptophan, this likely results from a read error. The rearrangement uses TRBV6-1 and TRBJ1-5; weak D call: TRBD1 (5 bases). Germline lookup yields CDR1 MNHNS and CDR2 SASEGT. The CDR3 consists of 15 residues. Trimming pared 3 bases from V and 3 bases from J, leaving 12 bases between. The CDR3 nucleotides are TGTGCCAGCAGTGACCGACAGAGAACCAATCAGCCCCAGCATGTT. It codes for CASSDRQRTNQPQHV.

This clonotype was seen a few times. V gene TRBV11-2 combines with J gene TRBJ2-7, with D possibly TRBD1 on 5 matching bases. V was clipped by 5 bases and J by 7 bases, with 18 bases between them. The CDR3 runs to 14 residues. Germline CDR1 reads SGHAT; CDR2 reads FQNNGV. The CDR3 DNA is TGTGCCAGCAGCCGAGCCAAAGGGGCTCGGGAGCAGTACTTC. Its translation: CASSRAKGAREQYF.

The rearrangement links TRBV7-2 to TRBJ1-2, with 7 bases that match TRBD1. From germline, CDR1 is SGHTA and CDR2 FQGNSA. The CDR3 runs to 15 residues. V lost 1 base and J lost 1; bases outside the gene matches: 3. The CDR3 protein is CASSLEQGVNYGYTF. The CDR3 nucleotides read TGTGCCAGCAGCTTAGAGCAGGGGGTTAACTATGGCTACACCTTC.